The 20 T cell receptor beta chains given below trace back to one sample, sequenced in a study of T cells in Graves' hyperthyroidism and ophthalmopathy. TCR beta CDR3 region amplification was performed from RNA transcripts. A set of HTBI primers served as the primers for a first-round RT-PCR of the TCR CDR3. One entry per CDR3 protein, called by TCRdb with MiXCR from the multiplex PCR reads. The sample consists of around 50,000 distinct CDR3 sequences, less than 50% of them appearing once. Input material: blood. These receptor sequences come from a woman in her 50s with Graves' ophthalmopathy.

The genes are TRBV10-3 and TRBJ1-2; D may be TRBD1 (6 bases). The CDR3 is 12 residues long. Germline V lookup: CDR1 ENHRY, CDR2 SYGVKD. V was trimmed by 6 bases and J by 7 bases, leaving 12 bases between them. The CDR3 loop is CAIRGDISGYTF. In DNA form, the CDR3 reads TGTGCCATCAGAGGGGACATCTCTGGCTACACCTTC.

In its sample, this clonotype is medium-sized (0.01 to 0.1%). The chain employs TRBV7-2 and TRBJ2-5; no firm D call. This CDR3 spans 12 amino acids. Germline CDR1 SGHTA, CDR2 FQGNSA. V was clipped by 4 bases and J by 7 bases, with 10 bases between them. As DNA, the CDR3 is TGTGCCAGCAGCTATACAAAGGGGACCCAGTACTTC. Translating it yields CASSYTKGTQYF.

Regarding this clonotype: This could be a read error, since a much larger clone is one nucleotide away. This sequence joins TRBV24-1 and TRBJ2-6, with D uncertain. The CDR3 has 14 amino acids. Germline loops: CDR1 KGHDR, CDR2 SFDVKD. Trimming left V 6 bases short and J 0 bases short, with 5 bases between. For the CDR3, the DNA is TGTGCCACCAGTTTCTACTCTGGGGCCAACGTCCTGACTTTC. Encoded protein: CATSFYSGANVLTF.

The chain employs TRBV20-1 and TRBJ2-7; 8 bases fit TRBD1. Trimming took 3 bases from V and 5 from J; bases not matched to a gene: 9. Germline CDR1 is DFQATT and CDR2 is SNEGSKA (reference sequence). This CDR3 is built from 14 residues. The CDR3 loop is CSARRQTGANEQYF. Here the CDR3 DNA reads TGCAGTGCTAGGAGGCAGACAGGGGCCAACGAGCAGTACTTC.

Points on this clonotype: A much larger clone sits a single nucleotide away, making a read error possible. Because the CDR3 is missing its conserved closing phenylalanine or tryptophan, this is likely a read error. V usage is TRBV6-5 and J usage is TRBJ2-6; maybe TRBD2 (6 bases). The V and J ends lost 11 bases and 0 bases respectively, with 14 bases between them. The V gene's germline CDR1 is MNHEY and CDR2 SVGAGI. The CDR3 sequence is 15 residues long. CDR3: CAVSAGNSGANVLTS. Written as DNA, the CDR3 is TGTGCCGTGTCGGCGGGGAACTCTGGGGCCAACGTCCTGACTTCC.

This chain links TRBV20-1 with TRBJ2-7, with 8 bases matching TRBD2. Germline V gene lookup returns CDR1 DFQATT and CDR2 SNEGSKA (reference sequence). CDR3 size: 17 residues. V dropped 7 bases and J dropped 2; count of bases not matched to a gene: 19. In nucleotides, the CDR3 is TGCAGTGTCGCTCGGAGAAGCGGGGGTAGCCGCGCCTACGAGCAGTACTTC. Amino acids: CSVARRSGGSRAYEQYF.

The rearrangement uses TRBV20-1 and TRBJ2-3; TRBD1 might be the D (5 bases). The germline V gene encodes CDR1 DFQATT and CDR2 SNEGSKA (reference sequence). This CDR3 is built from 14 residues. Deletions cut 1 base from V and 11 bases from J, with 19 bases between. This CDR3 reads CSARGGGYHNEQYF. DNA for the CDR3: TGCAGTGCTAGAGGGGGCGGTTACCACAATGAGCAGTATTTT.

CDR3 in amino acids: CAWSPTGHEQFF. DNA of the CDR3: TGTGCCTGGAGTCCGACAGGGCATGAGCAGTTCTTC. The V gene is TRBV30, the J gene TRBJ2-1; TRBD1 matches at 7 bases. The germline gives CDR1 GTSNPN, CDR2 SVGIG (reference sequence). The CDR3 length is 12 residues. Unmatched junction bases numbered 3, after V lost 2 bases and J lost 8 bases. Full variable domain (remainder filled in from reference TRBV30 and TRBJ2-1): SQTIHQWPATLVQPVGSPLSLECTVEGTSNPNLYWYRQAAGRGLQLLFYSVGIGQISSEVPQNLSASRPQDRQFILSSKKLLLSDSGFYLCAWSPTGHEQFFGPGTRLTVL.

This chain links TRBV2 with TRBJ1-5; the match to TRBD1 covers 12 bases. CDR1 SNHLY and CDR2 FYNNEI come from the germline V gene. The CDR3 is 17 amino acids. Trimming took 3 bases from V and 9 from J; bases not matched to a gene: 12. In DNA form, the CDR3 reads TGTGCCAGCAGTGATCCACCGGGACAGGGGGCTAGGGTGCCCCAGCATTTT. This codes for CASSDPPGQGARVPQHF. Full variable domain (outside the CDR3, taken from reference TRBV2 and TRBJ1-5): EPEVTQTPSHQVTQMGQEVILRCVPISNHLYFYWYRQILGQKVEFLVSFYNNEISEKSEIFDDQFSVERPDGSNFTLKIRSTKLEDSAMYFCASSDPPGQGARVPQHFGDGTRLSIL.

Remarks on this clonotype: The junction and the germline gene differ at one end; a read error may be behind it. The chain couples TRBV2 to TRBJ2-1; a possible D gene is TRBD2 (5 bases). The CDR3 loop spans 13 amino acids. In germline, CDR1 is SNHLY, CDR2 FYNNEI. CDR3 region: CASGDSNTGELFF. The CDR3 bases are TGTGCCAGCGGTGACTCCAACACCGGGGAGCTGTTCTTC.

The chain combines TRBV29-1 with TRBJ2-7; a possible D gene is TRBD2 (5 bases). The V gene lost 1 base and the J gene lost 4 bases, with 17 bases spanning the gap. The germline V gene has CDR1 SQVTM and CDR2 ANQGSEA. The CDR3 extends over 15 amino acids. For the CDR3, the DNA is TGCAGCGTTGAAGTGACCCCGGGGTGTTCTTACGAGCAGTACTTC. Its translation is CSVEVTPGCSYEQYF.

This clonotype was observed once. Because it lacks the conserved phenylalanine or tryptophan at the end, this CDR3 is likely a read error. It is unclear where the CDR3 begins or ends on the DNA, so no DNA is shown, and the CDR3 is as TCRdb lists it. This chain's CDR3 is CASSPLSS. The rearrangement joins TRBV7-8 to TRBJ2-6. Inclusive of both ends, the CDR3 amounts to 8 amino acids. The germline gives CDR1 SGHVS, CDR2 FQNEAQ.

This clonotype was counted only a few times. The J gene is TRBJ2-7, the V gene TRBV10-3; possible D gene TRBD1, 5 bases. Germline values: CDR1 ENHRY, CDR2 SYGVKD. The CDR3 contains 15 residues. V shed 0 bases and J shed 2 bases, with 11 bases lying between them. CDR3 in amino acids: CAISESGQGAYEQYF. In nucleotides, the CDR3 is TGTGCCATCAGTGAGTCGGGTCAGGGCGCCTACGAGCAGTACTTC.

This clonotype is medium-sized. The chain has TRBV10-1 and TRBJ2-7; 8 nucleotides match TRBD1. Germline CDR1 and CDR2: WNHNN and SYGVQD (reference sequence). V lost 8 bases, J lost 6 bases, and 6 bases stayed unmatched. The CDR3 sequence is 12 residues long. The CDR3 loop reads CASSQDRAEQYF. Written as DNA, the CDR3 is TGCGCCAGCTCCCAGGACAGGGCCGAGCAGTACTTC.

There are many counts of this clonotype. The CDR3 reads CASTRGYQPQHF. CDR3 bases: TGTGCCAGCACAAGGGGATATCAGCCCCAGCATTTT. V usage is TRBV28 and J usage is TRBJ1-5, with D possibly matching TRBD1 (5 bases). Per germline, CDR1 MDHEN and CDR2 SYDVKM. V lost 7 bases and J lost 5, with 9 bases in between. This CDR3 comprises 12 residues. Supplemented by reference TRBV28 and TRBJ1-5, the full variable domain reads DVKVTQSSRYLVKRTGEKVFLECVQDMDHENMFWYRQDPGLGLRLIYFSYDVKMKEKGDIPEGYSVSREKKERFSLILESASTNQTSMYLCASTRGYQPQHFGDGTRLSIL.

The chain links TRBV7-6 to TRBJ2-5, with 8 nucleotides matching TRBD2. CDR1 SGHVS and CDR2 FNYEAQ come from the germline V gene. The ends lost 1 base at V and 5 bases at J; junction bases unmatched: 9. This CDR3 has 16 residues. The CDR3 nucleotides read TGTGCCAGCAGCTTAGAGGAGCTAGCGGGTCGTGAGACCCAGTACTTC. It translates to CASSLEELAGRETQYF.

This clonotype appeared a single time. CDR3 amino acids: CASKVDGVAGELFF. CDR3 sequence (DNA): TGTGCCAGTAAGGTTGACGGGGTAGCCGGGGAGCTGTTTTTT. The chain couples TRBV19 to TRBJ2-2; D is perhaps TRBD2 (5 bases). CDR1 and CDR2 (germline): LNHDA, SQIVND (reference sequence). The CDR3 runs to 14 residues. V shed 7 bases and J shed 6 bases, with 15 bases lying between them.

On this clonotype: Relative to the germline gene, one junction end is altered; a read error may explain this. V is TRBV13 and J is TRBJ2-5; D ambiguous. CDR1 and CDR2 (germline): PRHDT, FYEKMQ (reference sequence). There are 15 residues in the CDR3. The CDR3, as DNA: TGTGCCACCAGCTTAGGCGTGAGACAACACACAACCCAGTACTTC. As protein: CATSLGVRQHTTQYF.

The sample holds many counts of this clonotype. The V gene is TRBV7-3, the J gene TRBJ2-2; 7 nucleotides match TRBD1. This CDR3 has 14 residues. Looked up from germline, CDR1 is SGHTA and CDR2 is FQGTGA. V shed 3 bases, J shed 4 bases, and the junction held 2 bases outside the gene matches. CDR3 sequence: CASSFTGATGELFF. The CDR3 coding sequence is TGTGCCAGCAGCTTCACAGGGGCCACCGGGGAGCTGTTTTTT.

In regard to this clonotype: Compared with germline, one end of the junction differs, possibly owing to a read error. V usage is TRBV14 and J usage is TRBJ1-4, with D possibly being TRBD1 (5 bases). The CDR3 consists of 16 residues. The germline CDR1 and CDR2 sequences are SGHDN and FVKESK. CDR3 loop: CASGLRPGSTNEELFF. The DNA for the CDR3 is TGTGCCAGCGGCCTCCGACCAGGGTCAACTAATGAAGAACTGTTTTTT.